These 20 T cell receptor beta chains were sequenced from one sample in a study of blood T cell repertoires in COVID-19. Only in-frame clones appear in the TCRdb table, and some are missing; sequencing was by immunoSEQ multiplex PCR. Of under 500,000 clones in the sample, 70% to 90% are singletons; the top ten hold 1.5% to 2%. The material sequenced was PBMCs or T cells enriched from blood (not recorded which). The source of these receptors is a woman younger than 35 with acute COVID-19.

This clone has a single count. The chain links TRBV28 to TRBJ1-2; 10 positions agree with TRBD1. Germline-derived CDR1 and CDR2 are MDHEN and SYDVKM. The CDR3 is made up of 15 amino acids. The trim removed 4 bases at V and 4 bases at J, leaving 6 bases unmatched. CDR3 DNA sequence: TGTGCCAGCAGTTCCGGGACAGGGGCTTCCTATGGCTACACCTTC. Translated, it gives CASSSGTGASYGYTF.

V gene TRBV5-6 combines with J gene TRBJ1-4; TRBD1 agrees at 7 bases. The CDR3 has 14 amino acids. Germline V gene sequence: CDR1 SGHDT, CDR2 YYEEEE. J gave up 8 bases and V 4 bases, and 8 bases lay outside the gene matches. CDR3 sequence: CASSDEGAEEKLFF. CDR3 coding DNA: TGTGCCAGCAGCGACGAGGGGGCGGAGGAAAAACTGTTTTTT.

This chain connects TRBV4-1 to TRBJ1-2; D gene ambiguous. The V end lost 1 base, the J end lost 8 bases, and 14 bases lay between the germline ends. The length of the CDR3 is 14 residues. Germline lookup yields CDR1 MGHRA and CDR2 YSYEKL. Written as DNA, the CDR3 is TGCGCCAGCAGCCAAGGAGCGGGTTTGGGGGGCTACACCTTC. Protein product: CASSQGAGLGGYTF.

The V gene is TRBV6-2 or TRBV6-3, the J gene TRBJ2-1; 9 positions agree with TRBD2. The CDR3 extends over 19 amino acids. V dropped 2 bases and J dropped 1; count of bases not matched to a gene: 12. The V gene's germline CDR1 is MNHEY and CDR2 SVGEGT. CDR3: CASSYPLGAGGVSYNEQFF. The CDR3 DNA reads as TGTGCCAGCAGTTACCCCTTGGGTGCGGGAGGGGTATCCTACAATGAGCAGTTCTTC.

The rearrangement links TRBV5-5 to TRBJ2-5; TRBD2 matches 9 bases. The CDR3 loop spans 13 amino acids. Germline CDR1 and CDR2: SGHKS and YYEKEE (reference sequence). V gave up 6 bases and J gave up 3 bases; unmatched junction bases: 3. CDR3 nucleotide sequence: TGTGCCAGCATCGTAGCGGGAGAAGAGACCCAGTACTTC. The encoded protein is CASIVAGEETQYF.

The chain uses TRBV19 and TRBJ1-6, with 8 bases matching TRBD1. The germline CDR1 and CDR2 sequences are LNHDA and SQIVND (reference sequence). The CDR3 totals 15 residues. Unmatched junction bases numbered 8, after V lost 3 bases and J lost 10 bases. The CDR3 region has the DNA TGTGCCAGTAGTATCCGAACAGGGGGGGACTCACCCCTCCACTTT. Amino acid sequence: CASSIRTGGDSPLHF.

The chain couples TRBV3-1 (or the pseudogene TRBV3-2) to TRBJ1-5; 8 bases agree with TRBD1. V shed 0 bases and J 0 bases; nucleotides not matched to a gene: 7. CDR3 length: 18 residues. The germline CDR1 and CDR2 sequences are LGHDT and YNNKEL (reference sequence). The CDR3 nucleotides read TGTGCCAGCAGCCAAGAACCGGACAGGGCGTATAGCAATCAGCCCCAGCATTTT. Protein product: CASSQEPDRAYSNQPQHF.

The chain recombines TRBV6-5 with TRBJ2-3; TRBD2 matches at 7 bases. The germline CDR1 and CDR2 sequences are MNHEY and SVGAGI. The CDR3 totals 15 residues. V shed 2 bases, J shed 6 bases, and the junction held 8 bases outside the gene matches. CDR3 sequence reads: CASSYEVAGSDTQYF. CDR3 nucleotide sequence: TGTGCCAGCAGTTACGAGGTAGCGGGCAGCGATACGCAGTATTTT.

This clone was detected once. This chain uses TRBV5-5 with TRBJ2-1, with 13 bases aligning to TRBD2. Trimming at V came to 3 bases and at J to 6 bases, leaving 6 bases not matched to a gene. The CDR3 is 16 amino acids. CDR1 SGHKS and CDR2 YYEKEE come from the germline V gene (reference sequence). CDR3 protein: CASSSTSGRVSNEQFF. As DNA, the CDR3 is TGTGCCAGCAGCTCCACTAGCGGGAGGGTGAGCAATGAGCAGTTCTTC.

This chain links TRBV2 with TRBJ2-3; 8 nucleotides align to TRBD1. Germline-derived CDR1 and CDR2 are SNHLY and FYNNEI. The CDR3 has 16 amino acids. Trimming removed 6 bases from V and 0 bases from J; junction bases left unmatched: 8. CDR3 bases: TGTGCCAGCAGACCTAGGACAGGGCTTAGCACAGATACGCAGTATTTT. Amino acid sequence: CASRPRTGLSTDTQYF.

V gene TRBV7-2 combines with J gene TRBJ2-5, with D possibly TRBD1 on 6 matching bases. The V gene lost 1 base and the J gene lost 0 bases, with 9 bases spanning the gap. The germline gives CDR1 SGHTA, CDR2 FQGNSA. The CDR3 is 15 amino acids. The CDR3 reads CASSLVRGYQETQYF. The DNA for the CDR3 is TGTGCCAGCAGCTTAGTTAGGGGGTACCAAGAGACCCAGTACTTC.

The V call is TRBV10-3, the J call TRBJ2-1; weak D call: TRBD2 (6 bases). The length of the CDR3 is 14 residues. The V end lost 6 bases, the J end lost 4 bases, and 13 bases lay between the germline ends. Germline lookup yields CDR1 ENHRY and CDR2 SYGVKD. The CDR3 DNA follows: TGTGCCATCAGCCCGGGGGACCCATACAATGAGCAGTTCTTC. It encodes CAISPGDPYNEQFF.

This clone was found once. The V call is TRBV19, the J call TRBJ2-7, with 10 bases matching TRBD2. V shed 3 bases, J shed 5 bases, and the junction held 10 bases outside the gene matches. Germline CDR1 LNHDA, CDR2 SQIVND (reference sequence). The CDR3 contains 16 residues. Here the CDR3 reads CASSMGSSGSMNEQYF. Written as DNA, the CDR3 is TGTGCCAGTAGTATGGGATCTAGCGGGAGTATGAACGAGCAGTACTTC.

The rearrangement uses TRBV10-3 and TRBJ1-1, with TRBD1 matching over 7 bases. The germline V gene has CDR1 ENHRY and CDR2 SYGVKD. The CDR3 has 14 residues. Unmatched junction bases numbered 6, after V lost 7 bases and J lost 1 base. The CDR3 nucleotides are TGTGCCATCATCAGCGAGGGGGCGAACACTGAAGCTTTCTTT. It yields the protein CAIISEGANTEAFF.

This sequence joins TRBV5-1 and TRBJ2-3; 9 bases align to TRBD2. The V gene end was trimmed by 0 bases and the J gene end by 4 bases; junction bases not matched to a gene: 18. Germline assignment: CDR1 SGHRS and CDR2 YFSETQ. The CDR3 spans 20 residues. In DNA form, the CDR3 reads TGCGCCAGCAGCTTGGCCGGAAAGCGGGGGGCGGGTAGTTCTGCAGATACGCAGTATTTT. Protein sequence: CASSLAGKRGAGSSADTQYF.

Note on this clone: Other DNA variants within this sample encode the same CDR3. This sequence joins TRBV6-5 and TRBJ2-7, with unresolved D. Germline CDR1 is MNHEY and CDR2 is SVGAGI. Trimming shortened V by 3 bases and J by 4 bases, and 10 bases separated the two germline ends. The length of the CDR3 is 13 residues. The CDR3, as DNA: TGTGCCAGCAGTTATAGTCGAACTTACGAGCAGTACTTC. The encoded protein is CASSYSRTYEQYF.

This rearrangement joins TRBV30 to TRBJ2-7; 12 positions match TRBD2. The germline CDR1 and CDR2 sequences are GTSNPN and SVGIG (reference sequence). V lost 2 bases, J lost 6 bases, and 5 bases stayed unmatched. The CDR3 contains 14 residues. The CDR3 DNA sequence: TGTGCCTGGAGTAAGACTAGCGGGAGCTTCGAGCAGTACTTC. This translates into CAWSKTSGSFEQYF.

This clone showed up just once. The chain carries TRBV27 and TRBJ2-2; 7 bases agree with TRBD1. CDR1 MNHEY and CDR2 SMNVEV come from the germline V gene (reference sequence). J was trimmed by 5 bases and V by 7 bases; bases with no gene match: 4. The CDR3 has 13 amino acids. The CDR3 DNA reads TGTGCCAGCACTAGACAGGGTACCGGGGAGCTGTTTTTT. Its protein product is CASTRQGTGELFF.

The chain carries TRBV20-1 and TRBJ2-1, with D maybe TRBD1 (5 bases). This CDR3 is built from 14 residues. Germline loops: CDR1 DFQATT, CDR2 SNEGSKA (reference sequence). The ends were cut back, 3 bases at V and 7 bases at J, with 16 bases in the middle. DNA for the CDR3: TGCAGTGCTAGTCTCCGTCCCAGGGATAATGAGCAGTTCTTC. It is translated as CSASLRPRDNEQFF.

This chain connects TRBV28 to TRBJ2-7, with D tentatively TRBD1 (5 bases). The CDR3 totals 12 residues. Trimming removed 11 bases from V and 3 bases from J, with 14 bases in between. Germline V CDR1 and CDR2: MDHEN, SYDVKM. The CDR3: CAAWGGSYEQYF. In DNA, the CDR3 is TGTGCCGCCTGGGGCGGCAGCTACGAGCAGTACTTC.